This T cell receptor (beta chain) was documented in a study of beta chain features in type 1 diabetes. As every portion of the isolated RNA was reverse transcribed, the sequencing read expressed TCRB transcripts. Assay used: immunoSEQ multiplex PCR; TCRdb lists only in-frame clones, some missing. The sample lists a few hundred thousand clones; around 26% were seen once. The ends lost 4 bases at V and 6 bases at J; junction bases unmatched: 9. CDR3 length: 15 residues. Looked up from germline, CDR1 is SGHNT and CDR2 is YYREEE (reference sequence). The J gene is TRBJ2-1, the V gene TRBV5-4, with 8 bases lining up with TRBD2. Material for sequencing was central memory CD4+ T cells from blood. The sequence came from a young man in good health. Here the CDR3 reads CASSTGTRDLNEQFF. In DNA form, the CDR3 reads TGTGCCAGCAGCACCGGGACTAGGGATCTCAATGAGCAGTTCTTC.